These T cell receptor beta chains were read from a single sample in a study of immune heterogeneity within non-small cell lung tumors. TCRdb used MiXCR to reprocess the multiplex PCR reads, holding one entry per CDR3 protein. The sample records 5,000 or so distinct CDR3 sequences, 18% being singletons. Input material: lung tumor tissue. The receptor set was obtained from a man aged 40-50 years with non-small cell lung cancer. Both conserved end residues are part of each CDR3. The D gene is left open where the match is weak.

D gene	V gene	CDR3 protein
TRBD1	TRBV18	CASSPYGTGVMKDEQYF
-	TRBV9	CASTRWGGQYDEQLF
-	TRBV10-3	CAISGSAVAKNIQYF
-	TRBV25-1	CASSPEQGRLGTEAFF
-	TRBV3-1	CASSPGVTEAFF
TRBD1	TRBV6-5	CASSYIGGGGYTF
-	TRBV11-2	CASSLAGAGYEQYF
-	TRBV29-1	CSVGGGTEEQYF
-	TRBV20-1	CSARDQGRWHEKLFF
-	TRBV2	CASSESGSRPYGYTF
-	TRBV5-1	CASSIEGPGANVLTF
-	TRBV18	CASSPTAPDSILNQPQHF
-	TRBV5-1	CASARASYNVQFF
-	TRBV2	CASSPSGLLNTEAFF
-	TRBV5-1	CASNQFGGLTDTQYF
-	TRBV11-2	CASSLEWMEGSYGQYF
-	TRBV5-1	CASSFNQGQEQYF
TRBD2	TRBV11-1	CASTDGTSSQTQYF
TRBD1	TRBV6-1	CASRRDRDINEQFF
-	TRBV11-2	CASSLAGQPGNEQFF
-	TRBV20-1	CSARDRVLGRSSGNTIYF
-	TRBV30	CAWSVVSGTEAFF
-	TRBV7-2	CASSPIEEVGYEQYF
-	TRBV10-3	CAISPHWGLGQETQYF
TRBD2	TRBV3-1	CASRRTSGRYEQFF
-	TRBV18	CASSPGGYEQYF
-	TRBV27	CASSLGRATGELFF
TRBD2	TRBV29-1	CSVIGSGGNNNEQFF
-	TRBV5-1	CASSNRASSYEQYF
TRBD2	TRBV4-3	CASSQVGGGTGELFF